These T cell receptor beta chains were read from a single sample in a study of cytomegalovirus exposure and HLA in healthy donors. Sequenced by immunoSEQ multiplex PCR; TCRdb stores in-frame clones only, minus some. The sample lists 150,000 to 200,000 clones; approximately 83% were seen once. Material for sequencing was PBMCs. The receptors derive from a boy younger than 10 in good health and CMV-seronegative. CDR3s include the opening cysteine and the closing phenylalanine or tryptophan. The order of the fields is V gene, clone size, J gene, D gene, CDR3 DNA, CDR3 protein. D genes are given only for firm matches. Not all rows give a size; the values are once, few, many and, for expanded clones, a class.

TRBV4-3	-	TRBJ1-1	-	TGCGCCAGCAGCCAATCGGAGCCGTTGAACACTGAAGCTTTCTTT	CASSQSEPLNTEAFF
TRBV18	-	TRBJ2-7	TRBD2	TGTGCCAGCTCACTCCCCGGGACTAGAACCCACGAGCAGTACTTC	CASSLPGTRTHEQYF
TRBV28	few	TRBJ2-6	TRBD2	TGTGCCAGCCAGTCGACTAGCGGGTTCACTGGGGCCAACGTCCTGACTTTC	CASQSTSGFTGANVLTF
TRBV6-6	-	TRBJ1-1	-	TGTGCCAGCACCCCGACCCGGGGGAACACTGAAGCTTTCTTT	CASTPTRGNTEAFF
TRBV11-2	-	TRBJ2-2	-	TGTGCCAGCAGCTTGGGCGGGATCTCAACCGGGGAGCTGTTTTTT	CASSLGGISTGELFF
TRBV6-1	-	TRBJ1-1	-	TGTGCCAGCAGTCTAATCGAGCGGAACACTGAAGCTTTCTTT	CASSLIERNTEAFF
TRBV4-1	-	TRBJ1-1	-	TGCGCCAGCAGCCAAGTCCTTGACAGTGAAATGAACACTGAAGCTTTCTTT	CASSQVLDSEMNTEAFF
TRBV12-5	-	TRBJ1-5	-	TGTGCTAGTGGCAAAACAGGAGCCCTCGGGCAGCCCCAGCATTTT	CASGKTGALGQPQHF
TRBV7-8	-	TRBJ2-5	TRBD2	TGTGCCAGCAGCGCAAAAGGACTAGCGGGAGGGGGGCAAAAGACCCAGTACTTC	CASSAKGLAGGGQKTQYF
TRBV18	once	TRBJ1-3	-	TGTGCCAGCTCACCAACCGGGGGCTCTGGAAACACCATATATTTT	CASSPTGGSGNTIYF
TRBV5-4	few	TRBJ2-7	TRBD2	TGTGCCAGCAGCCTGACGGGGCTAGCGGGGTACGAGCAGTACTTC	CASSLTGLAGYEQYF
TRBV5-5	-	TRBJ2-1	TRBD2	TGTGCCAGCAGTCATGGACTAGCGGGGTACAATGAGCAGTTCTTC	CASSHGLAGYNEQFF
TRBV19	-	TRBJ2-3	-	TGTGCCAGTAGTATAGGTGGCAGGCCCACAGATACGCAGTATTTT	CASSIGGRPTDTQYF
TRBV6-6	-	TRBJ1-1	-	TGTGCCAGCAGTTTGGACACGAACACTGAAGCTTTCTTT	CASSLDTNTEAFF
TRBV9	-	TRBJ2-5	TRBD2	TGTGCCAGCAGCGTAGACGCGGGGGAAGAGACCCAGTACTTC	CASSVDAGEETQYF
TRBV5-1	-	TRBJ2-2	-	TGCGCCAGCAGCATAACGGGGGAGAACACCGGGGAGCTGTTTTTT	CASSITGENTGELFF